Presented here are 28 T cell receptor beta chains from one specimen sequenced in a study of cytomegalovirus exposure and HLA in healthy donors. Profiled with immunoSEQ multiplex PCR; TCRdb holds only in-frame clones, not every one. The repertoire consists of around 300,000 clones, with roughly 85% occurring once and the leading ten covering roughly 1%. Specimen: PBMCs. The receptors come from a woman younger than 30 in good health and CMV-seronegative.

The V call is TRBV10-3, the J call TRBJ2-5; TRBD1 might be the D (5 bases). Trimming left V 10 bases short and J 5 bases short, with 14 bases between. CDR1 ENHRY and CDR2 SYGVKD come from the germline V gene. CDR3 length equals 12 residues. The CDR3 nucleotides read TGTGCCACCCTAGGGGAAGCGGAGACCCAGTACTTC. Its protein is CATLGEAETQYF.

This chain links TRBV7-8 with TRBJ1-1; the match to TRBD1 covers 8 bases. The length of the CDR3 is 19 residues. V dropped 6 bases and J dropped 0; count of bases not matched to a gene: 18. From germline, CDR1 is SGHVS and CDR2 FQNEAQ. The CDR3 region has the DNA TGTGCCAGCAGAGGCACAGGGGGTGCTTCGGACTTGATGAACACTGAAGCTTTCTTT. This translates into CASRGTGGASDLMNTEAFF.

This clone has a handful of counts. The chain is built from TRBV10-1 and TRBJ1-2, with D hard to call. V was pared by 0 bases and J by 5 bases, with 7 bases between. CDR3 length equals 13 residues. CDR1 is WNHNN, CDR2 SYGVQD, per germline (reference sequence). The CDR3 nucleotides read TGCGCCAGCAGTGAGTCATGGGAGTATGGCTACACCTTC. Translating gives CASSESWEYGYTF.

V usage is TRBV7-9 and J usage is TRBJ2-7; 14 bases are a match to TRBD2. With 1 base clipped from V and 3 bases from J, the junction kept 2 bases outside the gene matches. The CDR3 runs 16 residues. CDR1 is SEHNR, CDR2 FQNEAQ, per germline (reference sequence). The chain's CDR3 is CASSLEGLAGGYEQYF. Written as DNA, the CDR3 is TGTGCCAGCAGCTTAGAAGGACTAGCGGGAGGCTACGAGCAGTACTTC. The entire variable domain, with the rest obtained from reference TRBV7-9 and TRBJ2-7, is as follows: DTGVSQNPRHKITKRGQNVTFRCDPISEHNRLYWYRQTLGQGPEFLTYFQNEAQLEKSRLLSDRFSAERPKGSFSTLEIQRTEQGDSAMYLCASSLEGLAGGYEQYFGPGTRLTVT.

The V gene is TRBV7-2, the J gene TRBJ2-5; 9 positions agree with TRBD2. The V and J ends lost 1 base and 3 bases, in that order; junction bases with no gene match: 3. The CDR3 extends over 15 amino acids. Germline values: CDR1 SGHTA, CDR2 FQGNSA. The CDR3 DNA follows: TGTGCCAGCAGCTTAGGGCGGGGGGGGAAAGAGACCCAGTACTTC. Amino acids: CASSLGRGGKETQYF. The variable domain in full, with the rest retrieved from reference TRBV7-2 and TRBJ2-5, is GAGVSQSPSNKVTEKGKDVELRCDPISGHTALYWYRQSLGQGLEFLIYFQGNSAPDKSGLPSDRFSAERTGGSVSTLTIQRTQQEDSAVYLCASSLGRGGKETQYFGPGTRLLVL.

The chain carries TRBV28 and TRBJ2-1, with 10 positions matching TRBD2. Germline V CDR1 and CDR2: MDHEN, SYDVKM. The CDR3 has 16 residues. V was clipped by 7 bases and J by 3 bases; unmatched bases: 9. CDR3: CASTRGSGGIYNEQFF. The DNA for the CDR3 is TGTGCCAGCACCCGGGGTAGCGGGGGGATCTACAATGAGCAGTTCTTC.

This rearrangement joins TRBV29-1 to TRBJ2-3; D is possibly TRBD2 (7 bases). In germline, CDR1 is SQVTM, CDR2 ANQGSEA. CDR3 length equals 15 residues. The V gene lost 4 bases and the J gene lost 2 bases, with 16 bases spanning the gap. As DNA, the CDR3 is TGCAGCGTTGGCTCCGGGGGGCCCTTCACAGATACGCAGTATTTT. Its protein product is CSVGSGGPFTDTQYF.

The chain combines TRBV7-2 with TRBJ1-5, with 7 bases aligning to TRBD1. V trimming: 6 bases; J trimming: 2 bases; junction bases outside the gene matches: 7. Germline-derived CDR1 and CDR2 are SGHTA and FQGNSA. The length of the CDR3 is 15 residues. CDR3 sequence: CASSPSTGGNQPQHF. The CDR3 nucleotides read TGTGCCAGCAGTCCAAGTACAGGGGGCAATCAGCCCCAGCATTTT.

This chain connects TRBV29-1 to TRBJ1-1; 8 nucleotides match TRBD1. Trimming took 1 base from V and 4 from J; bases not matched to a gene: 5. The CDR3 consists of 14 residues. CDR1 SQVTM and CDR2 ANQGSEA come from the germline V gene. DNA of the CDR3: TGCAGCGTTGAAGGGCGACAGGGGAGCACTGAAGCTTTCTTT. It specifies CSVEGRQGSTEAFF.

DNA of the CDR3: TGTGCCAGCAGTGGTACAGGGGGCCTCAATCAGCCCCAGCATTTT. It is translated as CASSGTGGLNQPQHF. J is TRBJ1-5 and V is TRBV6-5; 9 bases agree with TRBD1. The V segment lost 5 bases and the J segment 3 bases; nucleotides outside the gene matches: 5. This CDR3 comprises 15 residues. Germline CDR1 and CDR2: MNHEY and SVGAGI.

This chain connects TRBV19 to TRBJ1-1, with a weak D call TRBD1 (6 bases). In germline, CDR1 is LNHDA, CDR2 SQIVND (reference sequence). This CDR3 is 15 amino acids long. Trimming pared 6 bases from V and 5 bases from J, leaving 19 bases between. CDR3 sequence (DNA): TGTGCCAGTAGGAGAATGGACAGCATGGAAACTGAAGCTTTCTTT. As protein: CASRRMDSMETEAFF.

The chain combines TRBV28 with TRBJ1-1; D may be TRBD1 (5 bases). Germline V gene data show CDR1 as MDHEN and CDR2 as SYDVKM. The CDR3 is 15 residues long. V was cut by 2 bases and J by 3 bases, with 13 bases left in between. CDR3 nucleotides: TGTGCCAGCAGTTTACCCAACAGGAGGGACACTGAAGCTTTCTTT. It encodes CASSLPNRRDTEAFF.

The chain has TRBV5-1 and TRBJ1-6, with 12 bases that match TRBD1. Germline trimming cut 3 bases from V and 9 bases from J; bases unmatched to any gene: 4. The CDR3 spans 15 residues. CDR1 and CDR2 (germline): SGHRS, YFSETQ. The CDR3 loop is CASSSGTGGISPLHF. The CDR3, as DNA: TGCGCCAGCAGCTCAGGGACAGGGGGCATTTCACCCCTCCACTTT. Filled out from reference TRBV5-1 and TRBJ1-6, the complete variable domain reads KAGVTQTPRYLIKTRGQQVTLSCSPISGHRSVSWYQQTPGQGLQFLFEYFSETQRNKGNFPGRFSGRQFSNSRSEMNVSTLELGDSALYLCASSSGTGGISPLHFGNGTRLTVT.

This clone was seen once. The chain joins TRBV6-1 to TRBJ2-7; no definite D call. CDR3 length equals 13 residues. Germline V gene sequence: CDR1 MNHNS, CDR2 SASEGT. V lost 7 bases, J lost 2 bases, and 12 bases lay in between. The CDR3 nucleotides are TGTGCCAGCACCTTATCACTCGCCTACGAGCAGTACTTC. The encoded protein is CASTLSLAYEQYF.

The V call is TRBV6-5, the J call TRBJ2-7; no clear D gene. With 2 bases removed from V and 6 bases from J, the gap between germline ends came to 11 bases. The length of the CDR3 is 13 residues. Germline values: CDR1 MNHEY, CDR2 SVGAGI. DNA of the CDR3: TGTGCCAGCAGTTACCAACAGATTGGCGAGCAGTACTTC. This encodes CASSYQQIGEQYF.

The chain couples TRBV5-1 to TRBJ2-3, with TRBD2 matching over 13 bases. The junction had 12 bases not matched to a gene; V was cut back by 0 bases and J by 5 bases. Germline lookup yields CDR1 SGHRS and CDR2 YFSETQ. The CDR3 extends over 19 amino acids. CDR3 bases: TGCGCCAGCAGCTTGGCCTATTTAGTTGGACTAGCGGGAGAAGATACGCAGTATTTT. This translates into CASSLAYLVGLAGEDTQYF. The variable domain in full, with the rest retrieved from reference TRBV5-1 and TRBJ2-3, is KAGVTQTPRYLIKTRGQQVTLSCSPISGHRSVSWYQQTPGQGLQFLFEYFSETQRNKGNFPGRFSGRQFSNSRSEMNVSTLELGDSALYLCASSLAYLVGLAGEDTQYFGPGTRLTVL.

The chain joins TRBV4-1 to TRBJ2-7; maybe TRBD2 (5 bases). The CDR3 is made up of 14 amino acids. Trimming pared 2 bases from V and 7 bases from J, leaving 15 bases between. Germline V gene lookup returns CDR1 MGHRA and CDR2 YSYEKL. CDR3 amino acids: CASSQQAALEEQYF. The DNA for the CDR3 is TGCGCCAGCAGCCAACAAGCGGCCCTCGAGGAGCAGTACTTC.

This sequence joins TRBV6-5 and TRBJ1-4; D is ambiguous. CDR3 length equals 14 residues. CDR1 is MNHEY and CDR2 is SVGAGI in the germline V gene. Trimming cost V 2 bases and J 8 bases, with 12 bases left between them. The CDR3 region is CASSYEGREEKLFF. The CDR3 DNA sequence: TGTGCCAGCAGTTACGAGGGAAGGGAGGAAAAACTGTTTTTT.

A single count supports this clone. The chain has TRBV7-2 and TRBJ2-1; 8 bases agree with TRBD2. CDR3 length equals 15 residues. The germline CDR1 and CDR2 sequences are SGHTA and FQGNSA. V shed 1 base and J 6 bases; nucleotides not matched to a gene: 5. The CDR3 coding sequence is TGTGCCAGCAGCTTAGGTGTTGCGGGGGGCAATGAGCAGTTCTTC. As protein: CASSLGVAGGNEQFF.

Only one count was recorded for this clone. The V gene is TRBV4-1, the J gene TRBJ2-5; 9 bases are shared with TRBD2. The CDR3 spans 16 residues. Per germline, CDR1 MGHRA and CDR2 YSYEKL. Losses at the gene ends were 2 bases for V and 2 bases for J; bases not matched to a gene: 6. The CDR3, as DNA: TGCGCCAGCAGCCAACCTAGCGGGGCCCTACAAGAGACCCAGTACTTC. This encodes CASSQPSGALQETQYF.

The V call is TRBV7-3, the J call TRBJ2-4, with 9 bases fitting TRBD1. CDR3 length: 16 residues. Germline assignment: CDR1 SGHTA and CDR2 FQGTGA. J gave up 2 bases and V 4 bases, and 6 bases lay outside the gene matches. The CDR3 DNA follows: TGTGCCAGCAGCTCGGGACAGGGAAAATCCAAAAACATTCAGTACTTC. It specifies CASSSGQGKSKNIQYF.

The table lists this clone with a count of one. The chain employs TRBV30 and TRBJ2-7; 8 positions match TRBD1. With V trimmed by 3 bases and J by 5 bases, 9 bases remained unmatched. The CDR3 contains 14 residues. The germline CDR1 and CDR2 sequences are GTSNPN and SVGIG (reference sequence). The CDR3 sequence: CAWSPTGDRDEQYF. The CDR3 DNA is TGTGCCTGGAGCCCGACAGGGGATCGGGACGAGCAGTACTTC.

The J gene is TRBJ1-3, the V gene TRBV5-1; no definite D call. The CDR3 has 15 residues. Germline assignment: CDR1 SGHRS and CDR2 YFSETQ. V lost 3 bases and J 2 bases, leaving 12 bases between the germline ends. CDR3 protein: CASSSGTGTGNTIYF. For the CDR3, the DNA is TGCGCCAGCAGCTCCGGAACGGGAACTGGAAACACCATATATTTT.

The gene calls are TRBV29-1 and TRBJ2-7, with D possibly TRBD2 on 5 matching bases. Per the germline V gene, CDR1 is SQVTM and CDR2 is ANQGSEA. The CDR3 loop spans 13 amino acids. The germline V and J ends were trimmed by 3 bases and 3 bases, with 12 bases remaining between them. The CDR3 here is CSVDVGRGYEQYF. For the CDR3, the DNA is TGCAGCGTTGACGTGGGGAGAGGCTACGAGCAGTACTTC.

The table lists this clone with a count of one. This rearrangement joins TRBV5-1 to TRBJ2-2; no firm D call. The CDR3 is 13 amino acids. The V gene's germline CDR1 is SGHRS and CDR2 YFSETQ. Deletions cut 6 bases from V and 5 bases from J, with 11 bases between. The CDR3 bases are TGCGCCAGCACCCAGGTTGGGACCGGGGAGCTGTTTTTT. It is translated as CASTQVGTGELFF.

This chain uses TRBV13 with TRBJ2-5; 10 bases agree with TRBD2. V trimming: 5 bases; J trimming: 6 bases; junction bases outside the gene matches: 9. CDR3 size: 15 residues. Germline CDR1 is PRHDT and CDR2 is FYEKMQ (reference sequence). The CDR3 region is CASSSPLAGSKTQYF. Written as DNA, the CDR3 is TGTGCCAGCAGCAGCCCACTAGCGGGGTCGAAGACCCAGTACTTC.

This chain joins TRBV14 and TRBJ1-2; D gene unclear. V was cut by 4 bases and J by 2 bases, with 17 bases left in between. The CDR3 runs 16 residues. In germline, CDR1 is SGHDN, CDR2 FVKESK. Here the CDR3 DNA reads TGTGCCAGCAGCCGAAGAGACGGACTCACGAACTATGGCTACACCTTC. Translation gives CASSRRDGLTNYGYTF.

This clone was seen only a few times. This chain uses TRBV27 with TRBJ2-3; TRBD2 matches at 9 bases. This CDR3 spans 14 amino acids. Per the germline V gene, CDR1 is MNHEY and CDR2 is SMNVEV (reference sequence). V was clipped by 10 bases and J by 1 base; unmatched bases: 6. This CDR3 reads CAIQAGGRTDTQYF. The CDR3 DNA follows: TGTGCCATACAAGCGGGGGGTCGCACAGATACGCAGTATTTT.